This T cell receptor (beta chain) was captured in a study of blood T cells in healthy people across ages. This clonotype was counted between two and nine times. This CDR3 has 14 residues. Germline CDR1 and CDR2: KGHSH and LQKENI. V was pared by 5 bases and J by 7 bases, with 14 bases between. The use of a sample-barcoded 5' primer and a J-beta primer mix characterized a second PCR of roughly 7 to 11 cycles. TCRdb fed the 5' RACE reads into MiXCR, producing one record per CDR3 protein. The sample lists roughly 680,000 distinct CDR3 sequences, around 21% occurring once. The receptor comes from a man between 70 and 80 years old in good health. This rearrangement joins TRBV18 to TRBJ1-4; D is perhaps TRBD1 (5 bases). Sequenced input: blood. The CDR3: CASSSETGREKLFF. For the CDR3, the DNA is TGTGCCAGCTCATCGGAAACGGGACGTGAAAAACTGTTTTTT. Full variable domain (missing parts from reference TRBV18 and TRBJ1-4): NAGVMQNPRHLVRRRGQEARLRCSPMKGHSHVYWYRQLPEEGLKFMVYLQKENIIDESGMPKERFSAEFPKEGPSILRIQQVVRGDSAAYFCASSSETGREKLFFGSGTQLSVL.